These 32 T cell receptor beta chains were sequenced from one sample in a study of beta chain features in type 1 diabetes. The investigators reverse transcribed all of the isolated RNA, so they sequenced expressed TCRB transcripts. Repertoires were generated with immunoSEQ multiplex PCR, while TCRdb's copy carries only in-frame clones and drops some. The sample carries 620,000 or so clones, 15% to 18% recorded once. The sample was naive CD4+ T cells from blood. The source is a man aged 18-30 years in good health.

The table lists this clone with a few counts. The CDR3 sequence is CAISAGTFETYEQYF. The CDR3 DNA is TGTGCCATCAGTGCCGGGACATTTGAGACCTACGAGCAGTACTTC. The V call is TRBV10-3, the J call TRBJ2-7, with D tentatively TRBD1 (6 bases). The CDR3 covers 15 residues. V lost 4 bases, J lost 2 bases, and 15 bases lay in between. Germline V gives CDR1 ENHRY, CDR2 SYGVKD.

The CDR3 sequence is CASSLVSGKYNEQFF. The DNA of the CDR3 is TGTGCCAGCAGCTTAGTTAGCGGGAAATACAATGAGCAGTTCTTC. V gene TRBV7-9 combines with J gene TRBJ2-1; 8 nucleotides line up with TRBD2. The junction had 3 bases not matched to a gene; V was cut back by 1 base and J by 4 bases. Germline-derived CDR1 and CDR2 are SEHNR and FQNEAQ (reference sequence). The CDR3 spans 15 residues.

V is TRBV28 and J is TRBJ2-2; D is unclear. The CDR3 is 13 residues long. The V end lost 3 bases, the J end lost 6 bases, and 8 bases lay between the germline ends. Germline V gene data show CDR1 as MDHEN and CDR2 as SYDVKM. The CDR3 coding sequence is TGTGCCAGCAGTTTGTCTCAGCCCGGGGAGCTGTTTTTT. This gives the protein CASSLSQPGELFF.

This chain uses TRBV5-6 with TRBJ2-3; D gene unclear. The length of the CDR3 is 13 residues. The V end was cut by 3 bases, the J end by 6 bases, with 11 bases between. From germline, CDR1 is SGHDT and CDR2 YYEEEE. CDR3 in DNA: TGTGCCAGCAGCTCCTTCGCCCAGGATACGCAGTATTTT. This sequence encodes CASSSFAQDTQYF.

This clone was seen only a few times. This chain uses TRBV5-4 with TRBJ2-5; 9 bases map to TRBD1. Trimming cost V 9 bases and J 5 bases; bases outside gene matches: 11. The CDR3 has 14 amino acids. Germline loops: CDR1 SGHNT, CDR2 YYREEE (reference sequence). The CDR3 DNA sequence: TGTGCCACCCCGACAGGGGGTCCGGGGGAGACCCAGTACTTC. It encodes CATPTGGPGETQYF.

V and J are TRBV19 and TRBJ2-3; 12 bases fit TRBD2. Germline CDR1 and CDR2: LNHDA and SQIVND (reference sequence). There are 18 residues in the CDR3. The trim removed 6 bases at V and 4 bases at J, leaving 14 bases unmatched. CDR3 DNA: TGTGCCAGTAGCCTCCTAGCGGGGGGGCTACGAGGGGCAGATACGCAGTATTTT. It translates to CASSLLAGGLRGADTQYF.

This clone was picked up many times. This sequence joins TRBV6-4 and TRBJ1-1; D is unclear. The CDR3 sequence is 12 residues long. V was pared by 5 bases and J by 7 bases, with 11 bases between. Germline-derived CDR1 and CDR2 are MRHNA and SNTAGT. The CDR3 loop reads CASSMGKNEAFF. CDR3 DNA: TGTGCCAGCAGTATGGGGAAGAATGAAGCTTTCTTT.

The genes are TRBV10-3 and TRBJ2-1; D is possibly TRBD1 or TRBD2 (5 bases each). The germline gives CDR1 ENHRY, CDR2 SYGVKD. Trimming pared 8 bases from V and 5 bases from J, leaving 13 bases between. The CDR3 sequence is 13 residues long. The CDR3: CAIGQTGHNEQFF. The DNA for the CDR3 is TGTGCCATCGGTCAAACGGGGCACAATGAGCAGTTCTTC.

The chain uses TRBV5-6 and TRBJ2-6; D ambiguous. This CDR3 is 19 amino acids long. From germline, CDR1 is SGHDT and CDR2 YYEEEE. V lost 1 base and J 0 bases, leaving 17 bases between the germline ends. CDR3 bases: TGTGCCAGCAGCTTGAACGGGCGGCATGTATACTCTGGGGCCAACGTCCTGACTTTC. This sequence encodes CASSLNGRHVYSGANVLTF.

This clone appeared a single time. This chain connects TRBV27 to TRBJ2-7; D perhaps matches TRBD1 (5 bases). Looked up from germline, CDR1 is MNHEY and CDR2 is SMNVEV (reference sequence). The ends were cut back, 1 base at V and 2 bases at J, with 15 bases in the middle. The CDR3 length is 16 residues. CDR3 DNA: TGTGCCAGCAGTTTATTTAGGACACAGGTCACCTACGAGCAGTACTTC. It is translated as CASSLFRTQVTYEQYF.

The chain uses TRBV13 and TRBJ2-6, with 9 bases matching TRBD1. Unmatched junction bases numbered 17, after V lost 5 bases and J lost 0 bases. CDR3 length: 21 residues. Germline V gives CDR1 PRHDT, CDR2 FYEKMQ (reference sequence). CDR3 loop: CASSQTWTGVVRSSGANVLTF. The CDR3, as DNA: TGTGCCAGCAGCCAGACTTGGACAGGGGTTGTACGAAGCTCTGGGGCCAACGTCCTGACTTTC.

This clone has only a few counts. The chain has TRBV7-3 and TRBJ2-1; no definite D call. Looked up from germline, CDR1 is SGHTA and CDR2 is FQGTGA. With 1 base removed from V and 7 bases from J, the gap between germline ends came to 11 bases. CDR3 length equals 14 residues. The CDR3 region has the DNA TGTGCCAGCAGCTTAATTCCGGGCCCTAATGAGCAGTTCTTC. Encoded protein: CASSLIPGPNEQFF.

This clone showed up just a few times. The CDR3 DNA is TGCAGTGCAACGGACAGTGAAGCTTTCTTT. This translates into CSATDSEAFF. The rearrangement uses TRBV20-1 and TRBJ1-1; possibly TRBD1 for D (6 bases). The V and J ends lost 6 bases and 7 bases respectively, with 9 bases between them. The CDR3 length is 10 residues. Germline V gene sequence: CDR1 DFQATT, CDR2 SNEGSKA (reference sequence).

The V and J genes are TRBV5-4 and TRBJ1-5; D may be TRBD1 (5 bases). The CDR3 spans 13 residues. CDR1 and CDR2 from the germline V gene are SGHNT and YYREEE (reference sequence). Trimming took off 5 bases at V and 7 bases at J, with 13 bases between the two ends. CDR3 protein: CASSLDTLQPQHF. The CDR3, as DNA: TGTGCCAGCAGTCTGGACACATTACAGCCCCAGCATTTT.

The rearrangement uses TRBV9 and TRBJ2-4; 7 bases map to TRBD1. Per germline, CDR1 SGDLS and CDR2 YYNGEE. The CDR3 is 14 amino acids. V lost 4 bases and J lost 4; bases outside the gene matches: 5. As DNA, the CDR3 is TGTGCCAGCAGCAGGGGGCCCCTTAAAAACATTCAGTACTTC. This translates into CASSRGPLKNIQYF.

The chain is built from TRBV9 and TRBJ2-5; 7 nucleotides align to TRBD2. The trim removed 4 bases at V and 5 bases at J, leaving 5 bases unmatched. The CDR3 runs 13 residues. Germline V gives CDR1 SGDLS, CDR2 YYNGEE. In nucleotides, the CDR3 is TGTGCCAGCAGCCCGGGGAGGGAGGAGACCCAGTACTTC. Encoded protein: CASSPGREETQYF.

This clone was detected a few times. The V gene is TRBV29-1, the J gene TRBJ1-2; no clear D gene. Germline V gene data show CDR1 as SQVTM and CDR2 as ANQGSEA. The V end lost 4 bases, the J end lost 0 bases, and 12 bases lay between the germline ends. The CDR3 extends over 14 amino acids. CDR3 nucleotides: TGCAGCGTTGCTTTAGCCGGGTCTAACTATGGCTACACCTTC. As protein: CSVALAGSNYGYTF.

This clone was seen only a few times. The V call is TRBV6-1, the J call TRBJ1-2; perhaps TRBD1 as D (5 bases). The CDR3 consists of 14 residues. In germline, CDR1 is MNHNS, CDR2 SASEGT. Trimming left V 0 bases short and J 2 bases short, with 7 bases between. Here the CDR3 reads CASSEAHRNYGYTF. The CDR3 DNA reads TGTGCCAGCAGTGAAGCTCACAGGAACTATGGCTACACCTTC.

The chain recombines TRBV6-6 with TRBJ1-2, with unresolved D. Trimming took 0 bases from V and 4 from J, leaving 9 bases between them. The germline V gene encodes CDR1 MNHNY and CDR2 SVGAGI (reference sequence). The CDR3 length is 14 residues. Here the CDR3 reads CASSYSMGVYGYTF. For the CDR3, the DNA is TGTGCCAGCAGTTACTCTATGGGAGTCTATGGCTACACCTTC.

V gene TRBV6-6 combines with J gene TRBJ1-5, with D possibly being TRBD1 (5 bases). In germline, CDR1 is MNHNY, CDR2 SVGAGI (reference sequence). The length of the CDR3 is 13 residues. The V end lost 4 bases, the J end lost 3 bases, and 7 bases lay between the germline ends. The CDR3 nucleotides are TGTGCCAGCAGTTTGGGGGTCAATCAGCCCCAGCATTTT. This sequence encodes CASSLGVNQPQHF.

As to this clone: Other DNA sequences of this sample code for an identical CDR3. This sequence joins TRBV7-2 and TRBJ2-3; 10 bases map to TRBD1. V was clipped by 0 bases and J by 3 bases; unmatched bases: 0. The CDR3 totals 15 residues. CDR1 and CDR2 from the germline V gene are SGHTA and FQGNSA. The CDR3 DNA reads TGTGCCAGCAGCTTAGCGGGACAGGGGACAGATACGCAGTATTTT. The encoded protein is CASSLAGQGTDTQYF.

The chain links TRBV4-2 to TRBJ2-6; no firm D call. Germline V gene lookup returns CDR1 LGHNA and CDR2 YNFKEQ. This CDR3 has 18 residues. V lost 0 bases to trimming and J lost 0 bases, with 12 bases between them. Written as DNA, the CDR3 is TGTGCCAGCAGCCAAGAAGTAGGCCGAAGCTCTGGGGCCAACGTCCTGACTTTC. Protein sequence: CASSQEVGRSSGANVLTF.

V and J are TRBV5-4 and TRBJ2-5; D tentatively reads TRBD1 or TRBD2 (6 bases each). Trimming left V 6 bases short and J 2 bases short, with 17 bases between. CDR3 length equals 15 residues. Germline CDR1 SGHNT, CDR2 YYREEE (reference sequence). The CDR3: CASTRGGSGQETQYF. The DNA for the CDR3 is TGTGCCAGCACTAGAGGGGGGTCAGGGCAAGAGACCCAGTACTTC.

Only a few counts were recorded for this clone. The CDR3 spells CAWSVGLLYEQYF. For the CDR3, the DNA is TGTGCCTGGAGTGTGGGCCTCTTGTACGAGCAGTACTTC. The chain has TRBV30 and TRBJ2-7; D call uncertain. CDR1 and CDR2 from the germline V gene are GTSNPN and SVGIG (reference sequence). The V gene lost 0 bases and the J gene lost 4 bases, with 10 bases spanning the gap. CDR3 length: 13 residues.

The chain joins TRBV30 to TRBJ1-5; 11 bases are a match to TRBD1. Germline CDR1 and CDR2: GTSNPN and SVGIG (reference sequence). The CDR3 covers 22 residues. With 0 bases clipped from V and 0 bases from J, the junction kept 19 bases outside the gene matches. In DNA form, the CDR3 reads TGTGCCTGGAGTGTACGGCCGAAAACGGGACAGGGGGTCCTATATAGCAATCAGCCCCAGCATTTT. Encoded protein: CAWSVRPKTGQGVLYSNQPQHF.

The chain employs TRBV9 and TRBJ1-6; no reliable D call. This CDR3 is built from 16 residues. V was clipped by 1 base and J by 6 bases, with 14 bases between them. From germline, CDR1 is SGDLS and CDR2 YYNGEE. The CDR3 spells CASSVKDRAINSPLHF. CDR3 in DNA: TGTGCCAGCAGCGTAAAAGATAGAGCCATTAATTCACCCCTCCACTTT.

This clone has more than one count but fewer than ten. The gene calls are TRBV7-2 and TRBJ1-5, with a weak D call TRBD1 (6 bases). Between the trimmed V and J ends, which lost 5 bases and 4 bases, there was a span of 12 bases. The length of the CDR3 is 14 residues. Germline lookup yields CDR1 SGHTA and CDR2 FQGNSA. The CDR3 region has the DNA TGTGCCAGCAGCCCTGGACAGCGTAATCAGCCCCAGCATTTT. The encoded protein is CASSPGQRNQPQHF.

This clone is a singleton in its sample. The chain couples TRBV4-1 to TRBJ1-2; the match to TRBD1 covers 7 bases. V was pared by 4 bases and J by 2 bases, with 7 bases of the junction left unmatched. The CDR3 extends over 15 amino acids. CDR1 is MGHRA, CDR2 YSYEKL, per germline. The CDR3 is CASSPLSGGNYGYTF. CDR3 DNA sequence: TGCGCCAGCAGCCCGCTTTCAGGGGGAAACTATGGCTACACCTTC.

The sample holds a few counts of this clone. The V gene is TRBV7-2, the J gene TRBJ2-3; the D is unclear. The germline V gene encodes CDR1 SGHTA and CDR2 FQGNSA. This CDR3 is built from 13 residues. The V end was cut by 5 bases, the J end by 0 bases, with 6 bases between. CDR3: CASSVGSTDTQYF. The CDR3 DNA reads as TGTGCCAGCAGCGTCGGGAGCACAGATACGCAGTATTTT.

The chain has TRBV6-1 and TRBJ2-7, with D perhaps TRBD2 (6 bases). CDR1 and CDR2 from the germline V gene are MNHNS and SASEGT. This CDR3 is 14 amino acids long. Trimming removed 5 bases at V and 0 bases at J, with 11 bases between. The CDR3, as DNA: TGTGCCAGCAGTTTCCCGACTAGCTCCTACGAGCAGTACTTC. It translates to CASSFPTSSYEQYF.

This clone was counted only a few times. This chain uses TRBV4-3 with TRBJ2-3; TRBD1 is a possible D gene (5 bases). Trimming cost V 2 bases and J 0 bases, with 15 bases left between them. The CDR3 totals 17 residues. Germline CDR1 and CDR2: LGHNA and YSLEER. This CDR3 reads CASSQRGAASSTDTQYF. Written as DNA, the CDR3 is TGCGCCAGCAGCCAAAGGGGTGCTGCCTCTAGCACAGATACGCAGTATTTT.

The chain couples TRBV7-9 to TRBJ2-4; either TRBD1 or TRBD2 may supply D (5 bases each). Germline V gene sequence: CDR1 SEHNR, CDR2 FQNEAQ (reference sequence). V was trimmed by 7 bases and J by 0 bases, leaving 13 bases between them. The CDR3 has 15 residues. CDR3 DNA sequence: TGTGCCAGCACCACAGGAGGATTAGCCAAAAACATTCAGTACTTC. As protein: CASTTGGLAKNIQYF.